Below, one TCR beta chain is given with its context. Which antigen it targets is not known. Base qualities are not recorded, but no much larger clone differs from it by a single base. The sample belongs to a study of T-cell memory formation after mild COVID-19 (dated by TCRdb to 2020 to 2023). Describing the broader study: TCR sequence clusters from the two donors were largely donor specific. T-cell clones expanding and contracting after mild COVID-19 in two donors were tracked by longitudinal TCRalpha and TCRbeta repertoire sequencing. Two young, previously healthy adult volunteers made up the cohort, one male and one female. On the study overall, not on this receptor specifically: Whether the second-wave clones peaking on day 37 were SARS-CoV-2 specific was not confirmed. Contracting CD4+ clones were found mainly in CM and EM memory subsets, while CD8+ clones were enriched in EMRA. From day 15 to 85, contracting clones showed balanced CD4/CD8 phenotypes, whereas a second wave of clones that expanded from day 15 to 37 leaned towards CD4+. Some responding clones were detected in pre-infection memory, which suggested that pre-existing cross-reactive memory T cells had joined the SARS-CoV-2 response. Only two mild cases were covered by the study, and larger cohorts that include severe cases with pre-infection samples were considered necessary.

Relative to germline, V is 3 bases shorter and J is 4 bases shorter, with 9 bases between their ends. CDR1 SEHNR and CDR2 FQNEAQ were looked up in the germline V gene (reference sequence). From the cysteine through the phenylalanine, the CDR3 covers 13 amino acids. Kept here is only the CDR3 DNA, which spans 39 bases and is read in frame from base 1. Sequencing relied on an Illumina NovaSeq 6000. TCRalpha and TCRbeta cDNA libraries were built by 5'RACE with constant-segment primers, adding sample barcodes and unique molecular identifiers. RNA was extracted from every sample with Trizol reagent. The libraries were amplified in two PCR steps, and the second step added a second sample barcode and Illumina TruSeq adapters. The libraries were sequenced on an Illumina NovaSeq using 2 x 150 bp paired-end reads. The study's processing was this. The reads were demultiplexed and collapsed into UMI-guided consensus sequences using migec v1.2.7. Using mixcr v2.1.11, UMI consensuses were aligned to TRA and TRB V and J templates and then assembled into clonotypes. Clonotypes were classified as expanded or contracted when called significant by both edgeR and NoisET, with noise models trained on biological replicates. For edgeR calls, the thresholds were a false discovery rate-adjusted p below 0.01 and a log2 fold-change of 1. As an exploratory analysis of dynamics, max-normalized trajectories of the 1000 most abundant clonotypes were examined with PCA combined with hierarchical clustering. Each responding clone was given a CD4 or CD8 phenotype based on the CD4+ and CD8+ repertoires, which had been sequenced separately. TCRdb reran the public reads through fastp at Q25 and MiXCR, keeping productive beta chains. When rows share a CDR3 protein, they turn into one entry using the most common DNA and genes. The V and J calls were not made by the authors but by TCRdb's processing. The sample contains fewer than 300,000 distinct CDR3 sequences, around 15% of them found a single time. The top ten clonotypes cover 22% of the sample.

Ficoll-Paque density gradient centrifugation was the method used to isolate PBMCs. The sequenced material came from PBMCs or a T cell subset sorted from them (not recorded which). This clonotype was sampled from a man aged 18 to 30 who had mild COVID-19 (a few samples of this study predate the infection). The sample titles of this study are shuffled in the database, so cell type and time point are left out; the donor was told from shared clones. The chain employs TRBV7-9 and TRBJ2-5; the D gene cannot be resolved reliably. Here the CDR3 is given as CASSFPVGETQYF. The bases are TGTGCCAGCAGCTTCCCGGTTGGAGAGACCCAGTACTTC.